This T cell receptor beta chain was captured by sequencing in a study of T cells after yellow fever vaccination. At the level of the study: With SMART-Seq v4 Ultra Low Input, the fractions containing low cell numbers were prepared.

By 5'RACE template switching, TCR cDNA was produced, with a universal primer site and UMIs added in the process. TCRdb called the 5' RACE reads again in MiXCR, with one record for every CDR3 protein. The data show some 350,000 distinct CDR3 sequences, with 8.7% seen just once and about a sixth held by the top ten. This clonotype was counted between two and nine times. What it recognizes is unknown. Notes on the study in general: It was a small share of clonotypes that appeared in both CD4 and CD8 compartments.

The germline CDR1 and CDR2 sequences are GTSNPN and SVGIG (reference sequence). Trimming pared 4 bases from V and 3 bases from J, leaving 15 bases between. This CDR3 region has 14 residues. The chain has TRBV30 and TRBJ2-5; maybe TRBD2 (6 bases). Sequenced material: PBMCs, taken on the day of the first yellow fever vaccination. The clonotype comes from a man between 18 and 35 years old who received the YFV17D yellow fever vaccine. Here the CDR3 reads CAWNWAGRKETQYF. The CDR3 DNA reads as TGTGCCTGGAATTGGGCGGGGCGGAAAGAGACCCAGTACTTC. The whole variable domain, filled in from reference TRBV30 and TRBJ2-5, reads SQTIHQWPATLVQPVGSPLSLECTVEGTSNPNLYWYRQAAGRGLQLLFYSVGIGQISSEVPQNLSASRPQDRQFILSSKKLLLSDSGFYLCAWNWAGRKETQYFGPGTRLLVL.